A selection of T cell receptor beta chains follows, all from one sample in a study of blood T cells in healthy people across ages. TCRdb re-analysed the 5' RACE reads in MiXCR, keeping a single row per CDR3 protein. The repertoire holds around 320,000 distinct CDR3 sequences, with around 30% as singletons. Sequencing was performed on blood. The receptors were sampled from a woman in her 70s in good health. Each CDR3 is given with its conserved first and last residue. Fields, in order: clone size, CDR3 length, D gene, J gene, V gene, CDR3 protein, CDR3 DNA. The D gene is left open where the match is weak. Rows may omit the clone size; those that give it use once, few, many or a size class.

clone_size: many; cdr3_length: 19; d_call: TRBD2; j_call: TRBJ2-3; v_call: TRBV28; cdr3_aa: CASSFWGSASGKTSDTQYF; cdr3_nt: TGTGCCAGCAGTTTTTGGGGGTCTGCTAGCGGGAAGACGTCAGATACGCAGTATTTT
clone_size: .; cdr3_length: 10; d_call: .; j_call: TRBJ2-5; v_call: TRBV29-1; cdr3_aa: CSSGQETQYF; cdr3_nt: TGCAGTTCCGGCCAAGAGACCCAGTACTTC
clone_size: few; cdr3_length: 14; d_call: .; j_call: TRBJ2-7; v_call: TRBV3-1; cdr3_aa: CASSQGPGGYEQYF; cdr3_nt: TGTGCCAGCAGCCAAGGACCAGGTGGCTACGAGCAGTACTTC
clone_size: .; cdr3_length: 10; d_call: .; j_call: TRBJ1-4; v_call: TRBV2; cdr3_aa: CASVNEKLFF; cdr3_nt: TGTGCCAGCGTTAATGAAAAACTGTTTTTT
clone_size: .; cdr3_length: 18; d_call: TRBD1; j_call: TRBJ2-1; v_call: TRBV12-3/TRBV12-4; cdr3_aa: CASSVGQGGSVSYNEQFF; cdr3_nt: TGTGCCAGTAGTGTCGGACAGGGTGGTAGCGTCTCCTACAATGAGCAGTTCTTC
clone_size: many; cdr3_length: 8; d_call: .; j_call: TRBJ2-7; v_call: TRBV29-1; cdr3_aa: CSVSGEYF; cdr3_nt: TGCAGCGTTAGCGGAGAGTACTTC
clone_size: .; cdr3_length: 14; d_call: TRBD2; j_call: TRBJ2-2; v_call: TRBV19; cdr3_aa: CASSRREGTGELFF; cdr3_nt: TGTGCCAGTAGTAGGAGGGAGGGCACCGGGGAGCTGTTTTTT
clone_size: .; cdr3_length: 13; d_call: .; j_call: TRBJ2-1; v_call: TRBV6-1; cdr3_aa: CASILPPYNEQFF; cdr3_nt: TGTGCCAGCATCCTCCCCCCTTACAATGAGCAGTTCTTC
clone_size: .; cdr3_length: 15; d_call: .; j_call: TRBJ1-4; v_call: TRBV28; cdr3_aa: CASSRGDTTNEKLFF; cdr3_nt: TGTGCCAGCTCAAGAGGGGATACAACTAATGAAAAACTGTTTTTT
clone_size: .; cdr3_length: 14; d_call: .; j_call: TRBJ2-5; v_call: TRBV12-3/TRBV12-4; cdr3_aa: CASSLGGVKETQYF; cdr3_nt: TGTGCCAGCAGTCTCGGGGGCGTTAAAGAGACCCAGTACTTC
clone_size: .; cdr3_length: 15; d_call: TRBD2; j_call: TRBJ2-3; v_call: TRBV24-1; cdr3_aa: CATSDLLAGGDTQYF; cdr3_nt: TGTGCCACCAGTGATTTACTAGCGGGAGGAGATACGCAGTATTTT
clone_size: .; cdr3_length: 15; d_call: .; j_call: TRBJ1-1; v_call: TRBV29-1; cdr3_aa: CSVEGGDGENTEAFF; cdr3_nt: TGCAGCGTTGAAGGGGGGGACGGCGAGAACACTGAAGCTTTCTTT
clone_size: few; cdr3_length: 15; d_call: TRBD1; j_call: TRBJ2-4; v_call: TRBV27; cdr3_aa: CASSSPTGGRNIQYF; cdr3_nt: TGTGCCAGCAGTTCCCCGACAGGGGGGCGGAACATTCAGTACTTC
clone_size: few; cdr3_length: 11; d_call: .; j_call: TRBJ1-4; v_call: TRBV11-2; cdr3_aa: CASSLSRELFF; cdr3_nt: TGTGCCAGCAGCTTATCTCGAGAACTGTTTTTT
clone_size: once; cdr3_length: 19; d_call: .; j_call: TRBJ2-7; v_call: TRBV7-6; cdr3_aa: CASSLASPGGLSLLYEQYF; cdr3_nt: TGTGCCAGCAGCTTAGCGTCCCCCGGGGGGCTCTCTCTTCTCTACGAGCAGTACTTC
clone_size: few; cdr3_length: 13; d_call: .; j_call: TRBJ2-2; v_call: TRBV5-6; cdr3_aa: CASSLKWAGELFF; cdr3_nt: TGTGCCAGCAGCCTAAAGTGGGCCGGGGAGCTGTTTTTT
clone_size: .; cdr3_length: 16; d_call: TRBD2; j_call: TRBJ2-7; v_call: TRBV20-1; cdr3_aa: CSTRARGVAYSHEQYF; cdr3_nt: TGCAGTACTAGAGCCCGGGGGGTAGCCTACTCCCACGAGCAGTACTTC
clone_size: many; cdr3_length: 15; d_call: TRBD2; j_call: TRBJ2-1; v_call: TRBV7-2; cdr3_aa: CASSRLAGAHNEQFF; cdr3_nt: TGTGCCAGCAGCCGACTAGCGGGGGCCCACAATGAGCAGTTCTTC
clone_size: few; cdr3_length: 13; d_call: .; j_call: TRBJ2-7; v_call: TRBV5-6; cdr3_aa: CASSLRESYEQYF; cdr3_nt: TGTGCCAGCAGCTTACGGGAGTCCTACGAGCAGTACTTC
clone_size: few; cdr3_length: 10; d_call: .; j_call: TRBJ2-7; v_call: TRBV29-1; cdr3_aa: CGVAVEEQYF; cdr3_nt: TGCGGCGTTGCAGTGGAGGAGCAGTACTTC
clone_size: many; cdr3_length: 16; d_call: .; j_call: TRBJ2-1; v_call: TRBV7-2; cdr3_aa: CASSFSQLAAYNEQFF; cdr3_nt: TGTGCCAGCAGCTTTAGTCAACTAGCCGCCTACAATGAGCAGTTCTTC
clone_size: .; cdr3_length: 16; d_call: TRBD1; j_call: TRBJ2-3; v_call: TRBV7-2; cdr3_aa: CASSGRGTASTDTQYF; cdr3_nt: TGTGCCAGCAGCGGTAGAGGGACAGCTAGCACAGATACGCAGTATTTT
clone_size: many; cdr3_length: 14; d_call: TRBD2; j_call: TRBJ2-1; v_call: TRBV18; cdr3_aa: CASSPVAGDSRQFF; cdr3_nt: TGTGCCAGCTCACCAGTAGCGGGAGATAGTAGGCAGTTCTTC
clone_size: .; cdr3_length: 19; d_call: TRBD2; j_call: TRBJ2-7; v_call: TRBV6-2/TRBV6-3; cdr3_aa: CASSSQLAGAPPTSYEQYF; cdr3_nt: TGTGCCAGCAGTTCACAACTAGCGGGAGCCCCACCTACCTCCTACGAGCAGTACTTC
clone_size: .; cdr3_length: 12; d_call: TRBD2; j_call: TRBJ2-3; v_call: TRBV20-1; cdr3_aa: CSAGLAGYTQYF; cdr3_nt: TGCAGCGCCGGACTAGCGGGATATACGCAGTATTTT
clone_size: .; cdr3_length: 13; d_call: TRBD1; j_call: TRBJ1-2; v_call: TRBV20-1; cdr3_aa: CSAGDRGSDGYTF; cdr3_nt: TGCAGTGCTGGGGACAGGGGGTCAGATGGCTACACCTTC
clone_size: .; cdr3_length: 20; d_call: .; j_call: TRBJ2-4; v_call: TRBV7-9; cdr3_aa: CASSLALGRSGALAKNIQYF; cdr3_nt: TGTGCCAGCAGCTTAGCGTTGGGTCGATCAGGGGCCTTAGCCAAAAACATTCAGTACTTC